Included here is one T cell receptor (beta chain) sequence, with context. Followed longitudinally, the Seattle patients had been enrolled during active infection. The germline CDR1 and CDR2 sequences are SGHKS and YYEKEE (reference sequence). With V trimmed by 0 bases and J by 0 bases, 6 bases remained unmatched. The CDR3 is 16 amino acids. This specimen belongs to a study of blood T cell repertoires in COVID-19. Study-level information: Samples came from the United States, Italy and Spain, spanning acute and convalescent COVID-19. PBMCs, B-cell-depleted T cells, or T cells provided the cDNA or gDNA that made up the material.

Study processing details: Nucleated cell counts were estimated from reference gene primer amplification. TCRdb keeps only in-frame clones here, not all; method: immunoSEQ multiplex PCR. V and J calls plus clone size are reproduced from that table; the DNA served to infer D and trimming. In the table there are over 450,000 clones, roughly nine tenths of which are singletons. Source material: peripheral blood. This chain joins TRBV5-5 and TRBJ2-7, with 7 bases aligning to TRBD1. This clonotype originated in a young man with COVID-19, enrolled during active disease. The CDR3 is CASSLVPGTDSYEQYF. For the CDR3, the DNA is TGTGCCAGCAGCTTGGTGCCCGGGACAGACTCCTACGAGCAGTACTTC.